These 27 T cell receptor beta chains were all obtained from the same sample, sequenced in a study of T cell repertoires in cytomegalovirus infection. No antigens are known for them. MiXCR was run by TCRdb on the reads, yielding one entry per CDR3 protein. The sample lists tens of thousands of distinct CDR3 sequences, around 18% occurring once. This specimen consisted of CD8+ T cells from cultured PBMCs, obtained from culture after CMV antigen stimulation. The receptors come from a human donor in good health (CMV status not recorded). Some clones in this sample may be carry-over from other donors' samples.

CDR3 bases: TGTGCCAGCAGCTTAGTCGGGACAGGAAATCAGCCCCAGCATTTT. It codes for CASSLVGTGNQPQHF. The chain links TRBV7-9 to TRBJ1-5; 8 bases agree with TRBD1. This CDR3 has 15 amino acids. The germline gives CDR1 SEHNR, CDR2 FQNEAQ (reference sequence). V shed 1 base, J shed 4 bases, and the junction held 3 bases outside the gene matches.

Turning to this clonotype: Compared with germline, one end of the junction differs, possibly owing to a read error. The chain combines TRBV24-1 with TRBJ1-1; D is unresolved. Germline assignment: CDR1 KGHDR and CDR2 SFDVKD. This CDR3 contains 12 residues. In DNA form, the CDR3 reads TGTGCCACCAGTGACATGAACTCTGAAGCTTTCTTT. Residues: CATSDMNSEAFF.

The chain combines TRBV7-2 with TRBJ2-6, with TRBD2 matching 7 bases. V lost 4 bases, J lost 7 bases, and 10 bases stayed unmatched. The germline gives CDR1 SGHTA, CDR2 FQGNSA. The CDR3 is 16 residues long. For the CDR3, the DNA is TGTGCCAGCAGCTACCCTCTGGGGGGGGGAGCCAACGTCCTGACTTTC. Its translation is CASSYPLGGGANVLTF.

The chain is built from TRBV7-2 and TRBJ2-7; TRBD2 is a possible D gene (6 bases). Germline CDR1 and CDR2: SGHTA and FQGNSA. The CDR3 has 16 amino acids. V dropped 5 bases and J dropped 3 bases, with 20 bases sitting between them. Here the CDR3 reads CASSPRRGVGGYEQYF. The CDR3 DNA reads as TGTGCCAGCAGCCCCCGCCGCGGGGTGGGCGGCTACGAGCAGTACTTC.

This clonotype has more than one count but fewer than ten. The V and J genes are TRBV7-2 and TRBJ2-3, with 8 positions matching TRBD2. Trimming cost V 1 base and J 3 bases; bases outside gene matches: 9. Per the germline V gene, CDR1 is SGHTA and CDR2 is FQGNSA. The CDR3 extends over 17 amino acids. The CDR3 coding sequence is TGTGCCAGCAGCTTAGATAGCGGGATTCTCCTAACAGATACGCAGTATTTT. Protein product: CASSLDSGILLTDTQYF.

This clonotype was seen a few times. The V and J genes are TRBV7-2 and TRBJ2-7; 7 nucleotides match TRBD1. CDR3 length: 15 residues. Trimming removed 4 bases from V and 1 base from J; junction bases left unmatched: 7. Germline-derived CDR1 and CDR2 are SGHTA and FQGNSA. The CDR3 DNA reads TGTGCCAGCAGCTACGAGGGGGCCCCTTCCTACGAGCAGTACTTC. Translation: CASSYEGAPSYEQYF.

Details on this clonotype: Its ends do not fully match the called genes, so a read error is possible. J is TRBJ2-4 and V is TRBV7-8; no firm D call. CDR3 length: 14 residues. From germline, CDR1 is SGHVS and CDR2 FQNEAQ. In DNA, the CDR3 is TGTGCCAGCAGCTCTCGATTAGCCAAAAACGTTCAGTACTTC. Residues: CASSSRLAKNVQYF.

The chain couples TRBV7-2 to TRBJ2-7, with 7 positions matching TRBD1. With V trimmed by 4 bases and J by 1 base, 10 bases remained unmatched. The CDR3 totals 16 residues. From germline, CDR1 is SGHTA and CDR2 FQGNSA. CDR3 sequence (DNA): TGTGCCAGCAGCTCTAAGGACGGGACAGCTTCCTACGAGCAGTACTTC. Residues: CASSSKDGTASYEQYF.

The rearrangement uses TRBV2 and TRBJ2-3; no firm D call. Trimming pared 8 bases from V and 1 base from J, leaving 16 bases between. Germline V gene lookup returns CDR1 SNHLY and CDR2 FYNNEI. This CDR3 spans 15 amino acids. CDR3 in amino acids: CASPCAASCTDTQYF. The DNA of the CDR3 is TGTGCCAGCCCCTGTGCGGCTTCGTGCACAGATACGCAGTATTTT.

The CDR3 DNA follows: TGTGCCAGCAGCTCCCCCTCGGGATACTACAATGAGCAGTTCTTC. Amino acid sequence: CASSSPSGYYNEQFF. The chain combines TRBV7-9 with TRBJ2-1; tentatively, D is TRBD2 (5 bases). Per the germline V gene, CDR1 is SEHNR and CDR2 is FQNEAQ (reference sequence). Trimming pared 4 bases from V and 3 bases from J, leaving 13 bases between. The CDR3 runs to 15 residues.

There are a few counts of this clonotype. The rearrangement links TRBV28 to TRBJ2-7; 9 bases align to TRBD1. Germline-derived CDR1 and CDR2 are MDHEN and SYDVKM. The CDR3 length is 16 residues. J lost 2 bases, V lost 10 bases, and 15 bases had no gene match. Here the CDR3 reads CATQSLVGTGTYEQYF. As DNA, the CDR3 is TGTGCCACCCAATCACTGGTCGGGACAGGGACCTACGAGCAGTACTTC.

The chain combines TRBV6-2 or TRBV6-3 with TRBJ1-5; D gene uncertain. This CDR3 is built from 17 residues. Germline values: CDR1 MNHEY, CDR2 SVGEGT. Trimming took off 0 bases at V and 0 bases at J, with 12 bases between the two ends. CDR3 bases: TGTGCCAGCAGTTACTCTGGCAGAAAGTATAGCAATCAGCCCCAGCATTTT. It specifies CASSYSGRKYSNQPQHF.

This clonotype has more than one count but fewer than ten. V and J are TRBV12-3 or TRBV12-4 and TRBJ1-2; 9 nucleotides line up with TRBD1. Trimming removed 7 bases from V and 8 bases from J; junction bases left unmatched: 8. The CDR3 is made up of 13 amino acids. DNA of the CDR3: TGTGCCAGCACCCCCGGACAGGGGCAAGGCTACACCTTC. Its translation: CASTPGQGQGYTF.

This clonotype was seen a handful of times. The genes are TRBV27 and TRBJ2-1; 7 bases fit TRBD1. V gave up 4 bases and J gave up 4 bases; unmatched junction bases: 7. Germline values: CDR1 MNHEY, CDR2 SMNVEV (reference sequence). The CDR3 spans 15 residues. The CDR3 sequence is CASSSRQGSYNEQFF. The CDR3 DNA follows: TGTGCCAGCAGTTCTCGACAGGGTTCATACAATGAGCAGTTCTTC.

This clonotype was picked up a small number of times. The chain uses TRBV19 and TRBJ2-2; a possible D gene is TRBD2 (5 bases). V lost 3 bases, J lost 5 bases, and 19 bases lay in between. CDR1 is LNHDA, CDR2 SQIVND, per germline (reference sequence). The CDR3 consists of 17 residues. The CDR3 bases are TGTGCCAGTAGTATGGTTGCTACTAGTTTGTCGACCGGGGAGCTGTTTTTT. It specifies CASSMVATSLSTGELFF.

This clonotype was seen a handful of times. CDR3 in amino acids: CASSPTTHSGTDTQYF. The DNA of the CDR3 is TGTGCCAGCAGTCCTACGACTCACTCGGGCACAGATACGCAGTATTTT. V and J are TRBV28 and TRBJ2-3; D is uncertain. With 5 bases removed from V and 1 base from J, the gap between germline ends came to 16 bases. This CDR3 has 16 residues. Per the germline V gene, CDR1 is MDHEN and CDR2 is SYDVKM.

The chain carries TRBV12-3 or TRBV12-4 and TRBJ2-1; D not certain. The germline V and J ends were trimmed by 6 bases and 2 bases, with 11 bases remaining between them. The CDR3 is made up of 14 amino acids. The CDR3 bases are TGTGCCAGCAGCCGACCGAGCCCCTACAATGAGCAGTTCTTC. It specifies CASSRPSPYNEQFF.

This clonotype occurred many times. Here the CDR3 DNA reads TGTGCCAGCGTTACAGGGGGCTCGTACAATGAGCAGTTCTTC. Residues: CASVTGGSYNEQFF. The V gene is TRBV5-6, the J gene TRBJ2-1, with 9 nucleotides matching TRBD1. Unmatched junction bases numbered 6, after V lost 7 bases and J lost 4 bases. The CDR3 is 14 residues long. Germline CDR1 is SGHDT and CDR2 is YYEEEE.

The gene calls are TRBV12-3 or TRBV12-4 and TRBJ2-7; D might be TRBD1 (5 bases). There are 14 residues in the CDR3. Trimming took off 3 bases at V and 7 bases at J, with 16 bases between the two ends. The chain's CDR3 is CASSFGRGSREQYF. DNA for the CDR3: TGTGCCAGCAGTTTCGGAAGGGGTTCTAGAGAGCAGTACTTC.

This clonotype was recorded a few times. The V and J genes are TRBV6-5 and TRBJ2-1; the D gene is possibly TRBD2 (6 bases). Per the germline V gene, CDR1 is MNHEY and CDR2 is SVGAGI. This CDR3 is built from 18 residues. The ends were cut back, 2 bases at V and 12 bases at J, with 29 bases in the middle. The chain's CDR3 is CASSYGQSSSVTSLGQFF. The CDR3 region has the DNA TGTGCCAGCAGTTACGGGCAATCGTCTAGCGTCACATCCCTGGGGCAGTTCTTC.

This clonotype was seen ten or more times. The V call is TRBV7-2, the J call TRBJ1-2, with D unresolved. V was clipped by 2 bases and J by 0 bases, with 13 bases between them. The length of the CDR3 is 16 residues. Germline V gene data show CDR1 as SGHTA and CDR2 as FQGNSA. CDR3 DNA: TGTGCCAGCAGCTTAAATTCGGGCAGGACTAACTATGGCTACACCTTC. Amino acid sequence: CASSLNSGRTNYGYTF. The whole variable domain, filled in from reference TRBV7-2 and TRBJ1-2, reads GAGVSQSPSNKVTEKGKDVELRCDPISGHTALYWYRQSLGQGLEFLIYFQGNSAPDKSGLPSDRFSAERTGGSVSTLTIQRTQQEDSAVYLCASSLNSGRTNYGYTFGSGTRLTVV.

This clonotype has just a few counts. J is TRBJ2-7 and V is TRBV7-2; 14 positions agree with TRBD2. Germline V gene data show CDR1 as SGHTA and CDR2 as FQGNSA. The CDR3 is made up of 17 amino acids. Unmatched junction bases numbered 6, after V lost 5 bases and J lost 0 bases. CDR3 sequence: CASSRAGTSGSSYEQYF. CDR3 in DNA: TGTGCCAGCAGCCGTGCCGGGACTAGCGGGAGCTCCTACGAGCAGTACTTC.

This clonotype was observed a few times. This sequence joins TRBV11-1 and TRBJ2-5, with unresolved D. Germline V gene lookup returns CDR1 SGHAT and CDR2 FQDESV (reference sequence). This CDR3 region has 13 residues. Trimming took off 5 bases at V and 0 bases at J, with 7 bases between the two ends. The chain's CDR3 is CASSPRYQETQYF. The CDR3, as DNA: TGTGCCAGCAGCCCCAGGTACCAAGAGACCCAGTACTTC. Together with reference TRBV11-1 and TRBJ2-5, the CDR3 gives the full variable domain: EAEVAQSPRYKITEKSQAVAFWCDPISGHATLYWYRQILGQGPELLVQFQDESVVDDSQLPKDRFSAERLKGVDSTLKIQPAELGDSAMYLCASSPRYQETQYFGPGTRLLVL.

A few counts support this clonotype. This chain links TRBV9 with TRBJ1-1, with D perhaps TRBD1 (5 bases). Germline values: CDR1 SGDLS, CDR2 YYNGEE. The germline V and J ends were trimmed by 3 bases and 5 bases, with 14 bases remaining between them. CDR3 length: 14 amino acids. CDR3 sequence reads: CASSAVGGRTEAFF. DNA of the CDR3: TGTGCCAGCAGCGCCGTCGGGGGTAGGACTGAAGCTTTCTTT. The full variable domain, rest sourced from reference TRBV9 and TRBJ1-1, is DSGVTQTPKHLITATGQRVTLRCSPRSGDLSVYWYQQSLDQGLQFLIQYYNGEERAKGNILERFSAQQFPDLHSELNLSSLELGDSALYFCASSAVGGRTEAFFGQGTRLTVV.

The genes are TRBV11-2 and TRBJ2-1; 12 nucleotides line up with TRBD2. The CDR3 consists of 15 residues. Germline CDR1 and CDR2: SGHAT and FQNNGV. The J segment lost 4 bases and the V segment lost 5 bases, leaving 3 bases of the junction unmatched. CDR3 in DNA: TGTGCCAGCAGCATAGGACTAGCGGGGTACAATGAGCAGTTCTTC. This sequence encodes CASSIGLAGYNEQFF.

The genes are TRBV6-1 and TRBJ2-2, with D possibly matching TRBD2 (6 bases). The CDR3 consists of 17 residues. CDR1 and CDR2 from the germline V gene are MNHNS and SASEGT. Trimming took 2 bases from V and 0 from J, leaving 13 bases between them. The CDR3 protein is CASSELVLAANTGELFF. The CDR3 DNA reads as TGTGCCAGCAGTGAACTCGTATTAGCGGCGAACACCGGGGAGCTGTTTTTT.

J is TRBJ2-7 and V is TRBV19; no firm D call. Germline V gene data show CDR1 as LNHDA and CDR2 as SQIVND (reference sequence). This CDR3 region has 15 residues. Trimming took 5 bases from V and 2 from J, leaving 16 bases between them. The CDR3 sequence: CASSVRLVNTYEQYF. CDR3 coding DNA: TGTGCCAGTAGTGTACGACTCGTTAACACCTACGAGCAGTACTTC.